The next 16 T cell receptor beta chains were all read from a single sample in a study of T cells in tuberculosis. The sample's time point: new active TB diagnosis, blood taken before or within 7 days of starting treatment. Only in-frame clones appear in the TCRdb table, and some are missing; sequencing was by immunoSEQ multiplex PCR. This table holds about 49,000 clones, about 95% found once. Material: PBMCs, obtained at tuberculosis diagnosis. Source of these receptors: an adult with tuberculosis.

This chain uses TRBV10-1 with TRBJ2-3, with 9 bases identical to TRBD1. Trimming at V came to 11 bases and at J to 6 bases, leaving 15 bases not matched to a gene. The CDR3 length is 15 residues. In germline, CDR1 is WNHNN, CDR2 SYGVQD (reference sequence). CDR3 residues: CALRANPDRGDTQYF. The CDR3 DNA sequence: TGCGCCCTCCGAGCAAACCCTGACAGGGGGGATACGCAGTATTTT.

J is TRBJ1-5 and V is TRBV15; 8 bases map to TRBD1. Germline values: CDR1 LNHNV, CDR2 YYDKDF (reference sequence). CDR3 length: 16 residues. J lost 2 bases, V lost 1 base, and 4 bases had no gene match. The CDR3 DNA is TGTGCCACCAGCAGAGGCCCGGGACAGGGCAATCAGCCCCAGCATTTT. This codes for CATSRGPGQGNQPQHF.

This sequence joins TRBV6-1 and TRBJ2-7; 7 nucleotides agree with TRBD1. Germline CDR1 and CDR2: MNHNS and SASEGT. With V trimmed by 8 bases and J by 1 base, 11 bases remained unmatched. The CDR3 totals 15 residues. CDR3 DNA sequence: TGTGCCAGCGCCCTCGGACAGGCCGCTTCCTACGAGCAGTACTTC. Translating gives CASALGQAASYEQYF.

The chain joins TRBV29-1 to TRBJ2-7; possibly TRBD1 for D (6 bases). Germline-derived CDR1 and CDR2 are SQVTM and ANQGSEA. The V and J ends lost 6 bases and 3 bases respectively, with 18 bases between them. This CDR3 spans 14 amino acids. The CDR3 coding sequence is TGCAGCGTCAAAACAGGGTTTGAATACTACGAGCAGTACTTC. It translates to CSVKTGFEYYEQYF.

The chain links TRBV5-4 to TRBJ2-7, with D tentatively TRBD2 (5 bases). CDR3 size: 16 residues. V gave up 4 bases and J gave up 1 base, with 18 bases separating them. CDR1 and CDR2 from the germline V gene are SGHNT and YYREEE (reference sequence). The CDR3 is CASSQWRKGHSYEQYF. In DNA, the CDR3 is TGTGCCAGCAGCCAATGGAGGAAGGGCCATTCCTACGAGCAGTACTTC.

The chain employs TRBV18 and TRBJ2-5; possibly TRBD1 for D (7 bases). The CDR3 runs 14 residues. The V end was cut by 2 bases, the J end by 7 bases, with 14 bases between. The V gene's germline CDR1 is KGHSH and CDR2 LQKENI. This CDR3 reads CASSPTGTAGTQYF. The CDR3 DNA follows: TGTGCCAGCTCACCAACCGGGACAGCGGGGACCCAGTACTTC.

The chain employs TRBV18 and TRBJ2-7, with 8 bases lining up with TRBD1. The CDR3 contains 16 residues. J lost 4 bases, V lost 2 bases, and 10 bases had no gene match. Germline CDR1 reads KGHSH; CDR2 reads LQKENI. CDR3 sequence (DNA): TGTGCCAGCTCACCAGAAGGGGCAGGGGGCAAATACGAGCAGTACTTC. The encoded protein is CASSPEGAGGKYEQYF.

The chain links TRBV5-4 to TRBJ2-3; no clear D. Germline V gene data show CDR1 as SGHNT and CDR2 as YYREEE (reference sequence). This CDR3 is 14 amino acids long. Between the trimmed V and J ends, which lost 3 bases and 1 base, there was a span of 9 bases. The CDR3 region has the DNA TGTGCCAGCAGCTCCCCCGTTGGCACAGATACGCAGTATTTT. Its protein is CASSSPVGTDTQYF.

The J gene is TRBJ2-2, the V gene TRBV10-3, with D possibly being TRBD1 (5 bases). V was trimmed by 0 bases and J by 1 base, leaving 9 bases between them. CDR3 length: 16 residues. Germline lookup yields CDR1 ENHRY and CDR2 SYGVKD. The CDR3 bases are TGTGCCATCAGTGAGTCTGGCAGGGTGAACACCGGGGAGCTGTTTTTT. This sequence encodes CAISESGRVNTGELFF.

The rearrangement links TRBV27 to TRBJ1-2, with TRBD1 identical over 9 bases. The length of the CDR3 is 16 residues. Germline-derived CDR1 and CDR2 are MNHEY and SMNVEV (reference sequence). Trimming took 5 bases from V and 3 from J; bases not matched to a gene: 10. CDR3 sequence (DNA): TGTGCCAGCAGTCCTTCGCCGGGACAGGGTCACTATGGCTACACCTTC. It encodes CASSPSPGQGHYGYTF.

The rearrangement links TRBV27 to TRBJ1-1, with 9 bases identical to TRBD1. The V gene's germline CDR1 is MNHEY and CDR2 SMNVEV (reference sequence). Trimming removed 4 bases from V and 0 bases from J; junction bases left unmatched: 9. The CDR3 is 17 amino acids. The CDR3 reads CASSSPPTGGMNTEAFF. Written as DNA, the CDR3 is TGTGCCAGCAGTTCCCCCCCGACAGGGGGGATGAACACTGAAGCTTTCTTT.

The chain recombines TRBV4-3 with TRBJ1-1; 11 bases fit TRBD1. Unmatched junction bases numbered 5, after V lost 3 bases and J lost 5 bases. The CDR3 sequence is 15 residues long. Germline lookup yields CDR1 LGHNA and CDR2 YSLEER. CDR3 loop: CASSQYGQGATEAFF. The CDR3 nucleotides read TGCGCCAGCAGCCAGTACGGACAGGGGGCTACTGAAGCTTTCTTT.

The chain has TRBV2 and TRBJ2-4; D is unclear. CDR1 and CDR2 (germline): SNHLY, FYNNEI. CDR3 length: 13 amino acids. V dropped 0 bases and J dropped 7 bases, with 7 bases sitting between them. Here the CDR3 reads CASSEALRNIQYF. The CDR3 coding sequence is TGTGCCAGCAGTGAAGCGCTTCGGAACATTCAGTACTTC.

The CDR3 DNA reads as TGTGCCAGTAGTTTCGCGGGAGCTAATTACGAGCAGTACTTC. It is translated as CASSFAGANYEQYF. The V and J genes are TRBV19 and TRBJ2-7, with TRBD2 identical over 7 bases. CDR3 length: 14 amino acids. Germline V gene lookup returns CDR1 LNHDA and CDR2 SQIVND (reference sequence). Trimming at V came to 5 bases and at J to 4 bases, leaving 8 bases not matched to a gene.

V and J are TRBV4-1 and TRBJ2-7; D is perhaps TRBD1 (5 bases). The V gene's germline CDR1 is MGHRA and CDR2 YSYEKL. V gave up 1 base and J gave up 3 bases, with 10 bases separating them. This CDR3 has 14 residues. CDR3 sequence: CASSQGGRVYEQYF. The DNA for the CDR3 is TGCGCCAGCAGCCAAGGGGGCAGGGTCTACGAGCAGTACTTC.

The rearrangement joins TRBV7-9 to TRBJ2-7, with a weak D call TRBD1 (6 bases). The V gene's germline CDR1 is SEHNR and CDR2 FQNEAQ (reference sequence). This CDR3 has 15 amino acids. The V and J ends lost 1 base and 6 bases respectively, with 16 bases between them. CDR3 loop: CASSLVGATRGEQYF. In nucleotides, the CDR3 is TGTGCCAGCAGCTTAGTCGGCGCTACCAGGGGCGAGCAGTACTTC.